This note documents a single TCR beta chain sequence. No antigen is known for it. This PCR relied on a set of 60 Vbeta primers and 13 Jbeta primers. This table comes from immunoSEQ multiplex PCR, and its TCRdb copy is limited to in-frame clones, with some not included. The sample shows more than 130,000 clones, around three quarters of them seen only once. Germline values: CDR1 WSHSY, CDR2 SAAADI. The CDR3 sequence is 15 residues long. V lost 2 bases and J lost 9, with 17 bases in between. This record belongs to a study of cytomegalovirus exposure and HLA in healthy donors. Findings and caveats of the study: Within a later analysis, the majority of CMV-associated TCR beta chains appeared HLA-restricted.

The TCR was taken from a man aged 25 to 40 in good health and CMV-seronegative. The sequenced sample consisted of PBMCs. This rearrangement joins TRBV10-2 to TRBJ2-1, with a weak D call TRBD2 (7 bases). CDR3 nucleotide sequence: TGCGCCAGCAGTGAGGTTTTGGGGGGGCCAGGTGAGCAGTTCTTC. Protein sequence: CASSEVLGGPGEQFF.